The clone carrying this TCR beta chain was counted ten times or more. Its antigen remains unknown. The data are from a study of regulatory T cells in long-lasting Graves disease. Arm-PCR of CDR3 regions with iRepertoire HTBI primers generated TCR beta libraries. MiXCR was run by TCRdb on the multiplex PCR reads, yielding one entry per CDR3 protein. The table records some 250,000 distinct CDR3 sequences, 20% to 25% of them present only once. V lost 7 bases to trimming and J lost 2 bases, with 12 bases between them. Germline V CDR1 and CDR2: MDHEN, SYDVKM. The CDR3 runs 14 residues. Study results and limitations: Those with persistent disease had in common more public clonotypes (2,741) than new patients (roughly 1,000). A limited number of samples was an acknowledged limitation. It was in persistent disease that TRBV28, TRBJ1-2 and TRBJ2-5 were favored.

The sample's time point: newly diagnosed GD, antithyroid drugs for less than 3 months. PBMC-derived RNA was used for the TCR library. The authors diagnosed Graves' disease using American Thyroid Association guidelines. The source of this sequence is a female donor with Graves disease. The rearrangement links TRBV28 to TRBJ1-5; TRBD1 might be the D (5 bases). The input for sequencing was peripheral blood mononuclear cells (PBMCs), taken at new diagnosis, from a patient treated with antithyroid drugs. The CDR3 nucleotides read TGTGCCAGCAACAAGGGGACGGGCAATCAGCCCCAGCATTTT. This gives the protein CASNKGTGNQPQHF.